This T cell receptor (beta chain) comes out of a study of control samples from healthy donors and cancer patients. Sequenced by immunoSEQ multiplex PCR; TCRdb stores in-frame clones only, minus some. This table holds 70,000 to 95,000 clones, roughly 93% found once. Germline CDR1 SGHDN, CDR2 FVKESK. Trimming took 0 bases from V and 3 from J; bases not matched to a gene: 4. This CDR3 comprises 15 residues. Sequencing used PBMCs. This TCR was sampled from a woman in her forties with lung cancer. The chain combines TRBV14 with TRBJ1-2, with 7 bases identical to TRBD1. CDR3 loop: CASSQDQDRYYGYTF. In DNA, the CDR3 is TGTGCCAGCAGCCAAGATCAGGACAGGTACTATGGCTACACCTTC.